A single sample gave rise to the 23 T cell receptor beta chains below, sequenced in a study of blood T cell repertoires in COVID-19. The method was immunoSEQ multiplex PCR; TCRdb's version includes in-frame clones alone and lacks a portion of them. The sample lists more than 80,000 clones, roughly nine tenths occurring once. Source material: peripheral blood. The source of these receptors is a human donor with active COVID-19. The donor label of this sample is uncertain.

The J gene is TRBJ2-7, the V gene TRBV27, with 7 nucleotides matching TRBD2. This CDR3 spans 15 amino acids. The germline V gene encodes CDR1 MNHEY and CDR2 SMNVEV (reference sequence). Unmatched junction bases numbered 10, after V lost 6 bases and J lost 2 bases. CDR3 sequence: CASRGGTGATYEQYF. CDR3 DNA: TGTGCCAGCAGGGGGGGGACCGGTGCAACCTACGAGCAGTACTTC.

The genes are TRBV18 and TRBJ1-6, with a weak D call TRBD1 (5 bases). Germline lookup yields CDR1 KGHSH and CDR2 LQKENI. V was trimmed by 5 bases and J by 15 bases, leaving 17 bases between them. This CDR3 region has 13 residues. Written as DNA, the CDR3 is TGTGCCAGCTCAGCAGTGGACACTCCTCTCCTCCACTTT. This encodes CASSAVDTPLLHF.

CDR3 region: CASSRFSGGAYNEQFF. The DNA of the CDR3 is TGTGCCAGTAGTAGGTTTAGCGGGGGGGCTTACAATGAGCAGTTCTTC. V and J are TRBV19 and TRBJ2-1; 11 positions match TRBD2. This CDR3 has 16 amino acids. Trimming removed 4 bases from V and 4 bases from J; junction bases left unmatched: 6. The germline CDR1 and CDR2 sequences are LNHDA and SQIVND (reference sequence).

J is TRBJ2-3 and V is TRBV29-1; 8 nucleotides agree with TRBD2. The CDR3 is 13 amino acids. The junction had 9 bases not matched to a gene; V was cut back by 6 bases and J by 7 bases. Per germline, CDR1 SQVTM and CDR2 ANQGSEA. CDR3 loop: CSVDGGAAYTQYF. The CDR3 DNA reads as TGCAGCGTCGACGGGGGGGCCGCGTATACGCAGTATTTT.

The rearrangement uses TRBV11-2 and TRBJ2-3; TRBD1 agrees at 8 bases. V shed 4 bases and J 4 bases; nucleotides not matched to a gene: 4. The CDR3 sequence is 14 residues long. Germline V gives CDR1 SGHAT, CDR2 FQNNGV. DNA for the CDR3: TGTGCCAGCAGCTCGGACAGGGTCGCAGATACGCAGTATTTT. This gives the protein CASSSDRVADTQYF.

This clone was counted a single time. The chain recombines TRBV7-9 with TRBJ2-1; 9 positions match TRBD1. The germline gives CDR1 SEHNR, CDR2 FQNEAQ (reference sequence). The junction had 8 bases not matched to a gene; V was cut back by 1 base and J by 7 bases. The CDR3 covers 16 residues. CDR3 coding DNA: TGTGCCAGCAGCTTAGTTCCGGGACAGGGAAGAAATGAGCAGTTCTTC. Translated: CASSLVPGQGRNEQFF.

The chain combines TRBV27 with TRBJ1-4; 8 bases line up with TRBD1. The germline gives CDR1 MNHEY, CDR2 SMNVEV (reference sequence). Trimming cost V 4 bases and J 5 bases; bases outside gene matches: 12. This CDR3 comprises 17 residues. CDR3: CASSSDLDRGGNEKLFF. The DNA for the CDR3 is TGTGCCAGCAGTTCTGACCTCGACAGGGGTGGAAATGAAAAACTGTTTTTT.

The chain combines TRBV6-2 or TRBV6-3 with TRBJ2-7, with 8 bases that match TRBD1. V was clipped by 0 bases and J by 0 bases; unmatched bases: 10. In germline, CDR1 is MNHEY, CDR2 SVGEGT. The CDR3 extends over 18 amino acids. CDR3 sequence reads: CASSYSTQGAWSSYEQYF. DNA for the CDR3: TGTGCCAGCAGTTACTCGACCCAGGGGGCTTGGAGCTCCTACGAGCAGTACTTC.

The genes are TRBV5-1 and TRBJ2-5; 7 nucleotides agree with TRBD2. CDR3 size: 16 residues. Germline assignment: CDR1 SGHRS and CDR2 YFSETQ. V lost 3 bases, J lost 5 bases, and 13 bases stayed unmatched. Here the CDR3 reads CASSWGGIGASETQYF. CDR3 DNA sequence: TGCGCCAGCAGCTGGGGGGGAATCGGGGCCAGTGAGACCCAGTACTTC.

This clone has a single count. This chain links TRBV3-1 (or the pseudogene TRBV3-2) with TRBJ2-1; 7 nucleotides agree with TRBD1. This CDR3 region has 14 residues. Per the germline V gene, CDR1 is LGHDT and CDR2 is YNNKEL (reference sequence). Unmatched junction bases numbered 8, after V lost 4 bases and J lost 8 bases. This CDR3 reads CASSRDRPLYEQFF. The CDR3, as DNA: TGTGCCAGCAGCCGGGACAGACCCCTTTATGAGCAGTTCTTC.

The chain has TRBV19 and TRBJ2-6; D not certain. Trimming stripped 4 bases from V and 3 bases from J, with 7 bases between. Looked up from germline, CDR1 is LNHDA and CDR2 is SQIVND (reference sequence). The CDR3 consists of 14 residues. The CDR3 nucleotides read TGTGCCAGTAGTAGCAGCGATGGGGCCAACGTCCTGACTTTC. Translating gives CASSSSDGANVLTF. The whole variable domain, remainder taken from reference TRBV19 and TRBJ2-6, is DGGITQSPKYLFRKEGQNVTLSCEQNLNHDAMYWYRQDPGQGLRLIYYSQIVNDFQKGDIAEGYSVSREKKESFPLTVTSAQKNPTAFYLCASSSSDGANVLTFGAGSRLTVL.

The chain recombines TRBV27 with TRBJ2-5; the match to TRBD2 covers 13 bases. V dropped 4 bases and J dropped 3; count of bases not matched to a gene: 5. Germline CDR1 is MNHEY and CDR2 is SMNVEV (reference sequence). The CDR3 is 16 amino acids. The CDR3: CASSYGGLAGKETQYF. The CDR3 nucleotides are TGTGCCAGCAGTTATGGGGGACTAGCGGGGAAAGAGACCCAGTACTTC.

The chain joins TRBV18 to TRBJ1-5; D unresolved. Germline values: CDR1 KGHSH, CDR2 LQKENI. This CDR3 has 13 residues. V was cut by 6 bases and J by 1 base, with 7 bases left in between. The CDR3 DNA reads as TGTGCCAGCTCCGAGGGAAGCAATCAGCCCCAGCATTTT. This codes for CASSEGSNQPQHF.

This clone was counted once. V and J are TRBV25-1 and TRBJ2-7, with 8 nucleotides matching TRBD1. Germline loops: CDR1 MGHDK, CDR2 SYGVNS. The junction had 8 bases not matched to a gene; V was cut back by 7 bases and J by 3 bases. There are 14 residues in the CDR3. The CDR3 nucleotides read TGTGCCAGCAACAGACAGGGGTGGGTCTACGAGCAGTACTTC. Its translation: CASNRQGWVYEQYF.

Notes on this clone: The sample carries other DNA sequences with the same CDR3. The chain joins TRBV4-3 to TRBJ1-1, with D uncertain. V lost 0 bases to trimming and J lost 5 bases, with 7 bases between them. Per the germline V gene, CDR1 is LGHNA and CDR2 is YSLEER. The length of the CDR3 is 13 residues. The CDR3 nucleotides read TGCGCCAGCAGCCAAGATCGGGGTACTGAAGCTTTCTTT. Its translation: CASSQDRGTEAFF.

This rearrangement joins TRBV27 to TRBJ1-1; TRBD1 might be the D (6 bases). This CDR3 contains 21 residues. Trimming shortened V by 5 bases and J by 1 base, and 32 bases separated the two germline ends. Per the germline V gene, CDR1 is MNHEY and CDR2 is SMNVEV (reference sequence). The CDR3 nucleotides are TGTGCCAGCAGTGCATTTATTGGTTGGTCCGGGACACTCCTGAGGAACACTGAAGCTTTCTTT. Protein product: CASSAFIGWSGTLLRNTEAFF.

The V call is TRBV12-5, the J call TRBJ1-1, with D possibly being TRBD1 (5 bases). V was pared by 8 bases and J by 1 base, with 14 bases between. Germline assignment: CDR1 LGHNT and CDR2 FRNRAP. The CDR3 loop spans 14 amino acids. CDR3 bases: TGTGCTAGTAATCGGGCGGGGGGGAACACTGAAGCTTTCTTT. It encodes CASNRAGGNTEAFF.

CDR3 loop: CASTPTAGYVGNQPQHF. The CDR3 DNA follows: TGTGCCAGCACCCCTACCGCAGGGTATGTGGGCAATCAGCCCCAGCATTTT. The rearrangement joins TRBV2 to TRBJ1-5; possibly TRBD1 for D (5 bases). Trimming removed 7 bases at V and 2 bases at J, with 21 bases between. CDR1 and CDR2 from the germline V gene are SNHLY and FYNNEI. The CDR3 totals 17 residues.

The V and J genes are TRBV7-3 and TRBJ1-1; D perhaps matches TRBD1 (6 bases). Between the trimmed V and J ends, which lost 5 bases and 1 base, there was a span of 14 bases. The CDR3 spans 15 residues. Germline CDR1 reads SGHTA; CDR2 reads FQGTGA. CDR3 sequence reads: CASSPWTVSNTEAFF. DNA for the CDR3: TGTGCCAGCAGCCCTTGGACAGTTTCGAACACTGAAGCTTTCTTT.

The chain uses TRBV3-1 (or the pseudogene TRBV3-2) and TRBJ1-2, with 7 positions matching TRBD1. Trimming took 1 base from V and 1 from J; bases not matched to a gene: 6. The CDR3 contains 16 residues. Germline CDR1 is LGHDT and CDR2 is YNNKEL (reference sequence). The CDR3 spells CASSQVTGAHNYGYTF. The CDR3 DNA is TGTGCCAGCAGCCAAGTTACAGGGGCCCATAACTATGGCTACACCTTC.

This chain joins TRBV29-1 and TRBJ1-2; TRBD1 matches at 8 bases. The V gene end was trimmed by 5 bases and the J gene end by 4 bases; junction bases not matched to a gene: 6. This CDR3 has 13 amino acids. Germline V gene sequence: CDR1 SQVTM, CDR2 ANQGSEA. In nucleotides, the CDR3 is TGCAGCGTTAAGGGACAGGCCCCCTATGGCTACACCTTC. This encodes CSVKGQAPYGYTF.

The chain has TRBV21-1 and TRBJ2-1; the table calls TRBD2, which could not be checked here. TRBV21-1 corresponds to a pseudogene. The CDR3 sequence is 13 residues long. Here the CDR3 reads CASTRRGANEQFF. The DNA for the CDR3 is TGTGCCAGCACCCGACGAGGAGCCAATGAGCAGTTCTTC.

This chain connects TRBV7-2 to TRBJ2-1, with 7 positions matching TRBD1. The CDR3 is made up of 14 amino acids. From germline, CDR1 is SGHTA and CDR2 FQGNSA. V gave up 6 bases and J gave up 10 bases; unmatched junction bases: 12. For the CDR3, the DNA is TGTGCCAGCAGGACCGACAGGGCATCGTACGAGCAGTTCTTC. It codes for CASRTDRASYEQFF.